The rows below give T cell receptor beta chains drawn from one sample of a study of CD8+CD57+ T cells in acquired aplastic anemia. From the reads, TCRdb called clonotypes with MiXCR, one entry per CDR3 protein. This table holds tens of thousands of distinct CDR3 sequences, under 50% found once. Sequenced material: sorted CD4+, CD8+, or CD8+CD57+ T cells (not recorded which) from PBMCs. These receptors originate from a human donor in good health, serving as a control. Each CDR3 is given with its conserved first and last residue. D genes are given only for firm matches. A clone size is listed for some rows: how often the clone was seen (once, few, many), or a class if it is expanded.

v_call: TRBV2; j_call: TRBJ1-5; d_call: .; clone_size: .; cdr3_nt: TGTGCCAGCGTCCTCGAGGGCAATCAGCCCCAGCATTTT; cdr3_aa: CASVLEGNQPQHF
v_call: TRBV20-1; j_call: TRBJ2-2; d_call: TRBD2; clone_size: .; cdr3_nt: TGCAGTGCTAGAGTAATAGCGGGGGAAGTCGGCACCGGGGAGCTGTTTTTT; cdr3_aa: CSARVIAGEVGTGELFF
v_call: TRBV24-1; j_call: TRBJ2-3; d_call: .; clone_size: .; cdr3_nt: TGTGCCACCAGTTCGAAAAGCGGTACGCAGTATTTT; cdr3_aa: CATSSKSGTQYF
v_call: TRBV11-2; j_call: TRBJ2-1; d_call: TRBD2; clone_size: few; cdr3_nt: TGTGCCAGCAGCTTAGGGAGACTAGCGGGAGGGTATGAGCAGTTCTTC; cdr3_aa: CASSLGRLAGGYEQFF
v_call: TRBV19; j_call: TRBJ1-1; d_call: TRBD1; clone_size: .; cdr3_nt: TGTGCCAGTAGCGGGGCGACAGGGGCAAACACTGAAGCTTTCTTT; cdr3_aa: CASSGATGANTEAFF
v_call: TRBV5-1; j_call: TRBJ1-5; d_call: .; clone_size: .; cdr3_nt: TGCGCCAGCAGCTTGGCCTCGGGGGGAAGTCAGCCCCAGCATTTT; cdr3_aa: CASSLASGGSQPQHF
v_call: TRBV27; j_call: TRBJ2-1; d_call: .; clone_size: .; cdr3_nt: TGTGCCAGCAGTTTTTCGGATAGCAATGAGCAGTTCTTC; cdr3_aa: CASSFSDSNEQFF
v_call: TRBV6-1; j_call: TRBJ1-2; d_call: .; clone_size: few; cdr3_nt: TGTGCCAGCAGTGAAGCCTCTCCTAGGGCCCTTTATGGCTACACCTTC; cdr3_aa: CASSEASPRALYGYTF
v_call: TRBV11-2; j_call: TRBJ2-5; d_call: .; clone_size: many; cdr3_nt: TGTGCCAGCAGCGTGTACCAAGAGACCCAGTACTTC; cdr3_aa: CASSVYQETQYF
v_call: TRBV20-1; j_call: TRBJ1-2; d_call: .; clone_size: many; cdr3_nt: TGCAGTGCCGTCGACAAGAACTGTGGCTACACCTTC; cdr3_aa: CSAVDKNCGYTF
v_call: TRBV7-2; j_call: TRBJ1-1; d_call: TRBD1; clone_size: many; cdr3_nt: TGTGCCAGCAGTACAGACAGGGGGGATCGAACTGAAGCTTTCTTT; cdr3_aa: CASSTDRGDRTEAFF
v_call: TRBV3-1; j_call: TRBJ2-1; d_call: TRBD2; clone_size: many; cdr3_nt: TGTGCCAGCAGCCAAGACGCCAGCGGGGGCGATGAGCAGTTCTTC; cdr3_aa: CASSQDASGGDEQFF
v_call: TRBV2; j_call: TRBJ1-1; d_call: .; clone_size: many; cdr3_nt: TGTGCCAGCAGTGGGGGTAGCGCTGTGAACACTGAAGCTTTCTTT; cdr3_aa: CASSGGSAVNTEAFF